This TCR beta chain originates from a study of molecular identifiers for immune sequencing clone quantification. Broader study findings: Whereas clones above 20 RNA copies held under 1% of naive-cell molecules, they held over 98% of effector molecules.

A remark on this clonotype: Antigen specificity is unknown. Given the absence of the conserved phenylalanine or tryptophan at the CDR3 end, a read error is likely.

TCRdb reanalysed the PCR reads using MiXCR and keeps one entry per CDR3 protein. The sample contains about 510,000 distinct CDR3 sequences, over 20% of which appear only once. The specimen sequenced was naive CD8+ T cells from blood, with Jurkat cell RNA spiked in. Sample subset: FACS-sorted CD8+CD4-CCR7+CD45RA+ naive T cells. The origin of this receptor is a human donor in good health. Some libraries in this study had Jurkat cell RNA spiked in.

Written as DNA, the CDR3 is TGTGCCAGCAGCTTACAGGGAACTGAGTACGAGCAGTACCTC. Translating it yields CASSLQGTEYEQYL. The J gene is TRBJ2-7, the V gene TRBV27; a possible D gene is TRBD1 (6 bases). This CDR3 is built from 14 residues. The germline CDR1 and CDR2 sequences are MNHEY and SMNVEV (reference sequence). The germline V and J ends were trimmed by 6 bases and 4 bases, with 16 bases remaining between them.